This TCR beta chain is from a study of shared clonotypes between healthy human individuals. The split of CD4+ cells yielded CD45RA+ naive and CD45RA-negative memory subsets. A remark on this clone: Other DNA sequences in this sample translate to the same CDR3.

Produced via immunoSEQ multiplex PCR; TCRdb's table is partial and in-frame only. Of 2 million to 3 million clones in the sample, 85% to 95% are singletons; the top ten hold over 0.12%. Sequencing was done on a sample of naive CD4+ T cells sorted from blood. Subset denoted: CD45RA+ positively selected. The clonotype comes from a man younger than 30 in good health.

The CDR3 loop reads CASSIGAGAYNEQFF. CDR3 DNA: TGTGCCAGTAGTATAGGAGCAGGGGCGTACAATGAGCAGTTCTTC. The V and J genes are TRBV19 and TRBJ2-1, with a weak D call TRBD1 (6 bases). V was cut by 1 base and J by 4 bases, with 11 bases left in between. Germline V gene lookup returns CDR1 LNHDA and CDR2 SQIVND (reference sequence). The CDR3 runs to 15 residues.